One T cell receptor (beta chain) is described in this entry. Its antigen is currently unknown. One end of the junction is discordant with germline, which a read error may explain. TCR beta CDR3 sequences were amplified from RNA transcripts. HTBI primers drove first-round RT-PCR of the TCR CDR3. TCRdb used MiXCR to reprocess the multiplex PCR reads, holding one entry per CDR3 protein. The top ten clones hold about 7% of a sample with 450,000 to 650,000 distinct CDR3 sequences, 13% to 15% of them seen once. These data originate in a study of T cells in Graves' hyperthyroidism and ophthalmopathy. Study results and caveats: Ophthalmopathy stood apart from stable hyperthyroidism in a 13 V-J model. Model-based prediction identified ophthalmopathy a median around 6.5 months prior to its onset. Blood also showed most of the thyroid clonotypes that were expanded above 0.001.

Specimen: blood. The receptor was derived from a woman between 18 and 29 years old with Graves' ophthalmopathy.

DNA of the CDR3: TGCGCCAGCACTACGGGAGGAAGTTATCGGAGTGAAAAACTGCTTTTT. Its protein is CASTTGGSYRSEKLLF. The chain uses TRBV5-1 and TRBJ1-4; D remains unclear. The CDR3 sequence is 16 residues long. CDR1 and CDR2 from the germline V gene are SGHRS and YFSETQ.